The 31 T cell receptor beta chains below were found in one sample sequenced in a study of cytomegalovirus exposure and HLA in healthy donors. Primers included in the PCR were 60 Vbeta and 13 Jbeta primers. Here immunoSEQ multiplex PCR was the method, and the copy in TCRdb shows in-frame clones only, minus some. The sample holds roughly 150,000 clones, 70% to 80% seen once. The sequenced material came from PBMCs. The origin of the receptors is a male donor in good health and CMV-seronegative.

The chain uses TRBV9 and TRBJ2-7; D remains ambiguous. In germline, CDR1 is SGDLS, CDR2 YYNGEE. This CDR3 is 14 amino acids long. The germline V and J ends were trimmed by 0 bases and 0 bases, with 7 bases remaining between them. The CDR3 DNA is TGTGCCAGCAGCGTAGGATCGAGCTCCTACGAGCAGTACTTC. Its protein product is CASSVGSSSYEQYF.

The chain employs TRBV29-1 and TRBJ2-5, with TRBD1 matching 8 bases. Germline-derived CDR1 and CDR2 are SQVTM and ANQGSEA. V trimming: 7 bases; J trimming: 11 bases; junction bases outside the gene matches: 15. This CDR3 has 13 amino acids. In nucleotides, the CDR3 is TGCAGCGCCTTTCGTCAGGGGGCGCAGGAGCAGTACTTC. Amino acid sequence: CSAFRQGAQEQYF. The full variable domain, in which reference TRBV29-1 and TRBJ2-5 provide the parts outside the CDR3, is SAVISQKPSRDICQRGTSLTIQCQVDSQVTMMFWYRQQPGQSLTLIATANQGSEATYESGFVIDKFPISRPNLTFSTLTVSNMSPEDSSIYLCSAFRQGAQEQYFGPGTRLLVL.

This clone was seen only once. The chain employs TRBV18 and TRBJ1-1; possibly TRBD1 for D (5 bases). Trimming removed 0 bases from V and 4 bases from J, with 15 bases in between. Germline CDR1 reads KGHSH; CDR2 reads LQKENI. This CDR3 comprises 16 residues. CDR3 sequence: CASSPPGLGGGTEAFF. The CDR3 region has the DNA TGTGCCAGCTCACCACCGGGGTTGGGGGGAGGCACTGAAGCTTTCTTT.

The chain has TRBV19 and TRBJ1-1; no firm D call. The V end lost 3 bases, the J end lost 3 bases, and 8 bases lay between the germline ends. Germline V lookup: CDR1 LNHDA, CDR2 SQIVND (reference sequence). The CDR3 spans 13 residues. CDR3 sequence (DNA): TGTGCCAGTAGTATTACGGCGGACACTGAAGCTTTCTTT. Encoded protein: CASSITADTEAFF. The full variable domain, completed using reference TRBV19 and TRBJ1-1, is DGGITQSPKYLFRKEGQNVTLSCEQNLNHDAMYWYRQDPGQGLRLIYYSQIVNDFQKGDIAEGYSVSREKKESFPLTVTSAQKNPTAFYLCASSITADTEAFFGQGTRLTVV.

The genes are TRBV11-3 and TRBJ2-7, with 8 bases aligning to TRBD2. This CDR3 comprises 17 residues. CDR1 and CDR2 from the germline V gene are SGHNT and YENEEA. The V and J ends lost 5 bases and 4 bases, in that order; junction bases with no gene match: 16. The chain's CDR3 is CASSPGGGSGSLYEQYF. Written as DNA, the CDR3 is TGTGCCAGCAGCCCCGGAGGAGGAAGCGGGAGTTTGTACGAGCAGTACTTC.

The genes are TRBV7-2 and TRBJ2-5; 7 bases fit TRBD1. The CDR3 is 15 amino acids. V lost 1 base and J lost 1; bases outside the gene matches: 3. The germline V gene encodes CDR1 SGHTA and CDR2 FQGNSA. CDR3 protein: CASSLGQGPQETQYF. The CDR3 nucleotides are TGTGCCAGCAGCTTAGGACAGGGCCCCCAAGAGACCCAGTACTTC.

The V call is TRBV19, the J call TRBJ2-1; maybe TRBD2 (7 bases). Germline CDR1 reads LNHDA; CDR2 reads SQIVND (reference sequence). The CDR3 length is 15 residues. The V and J ends lost 8 bases and 7 bases respectively, with 21 bases between them. CDR3 amino acids: CASQGLGGRRNEQFF. The CDR3 DNA follows: TGTGCCAGTCAGGGGTTGGGGGGGCGGCGGAATGAGCAGTTCTTC.

The chain has TRBV6-5 and TRBJ1-5; D perhaps matches TRBD1 (6 bases). The length of the CDR3 is 13 residues. Germline V gives CDR1 MNHEY, CDR2 SVGAGI. V dropped 2 bases and J dropped 6 bases, with 8 bases sitting between them. Written as DNA, the CDR3 is TGTGCCAGCAGTTACGAAGGGGGTCAGCCCCAGCATTTT. Translation: CASSYEGGQPQHF.

This chain joins TRBV2 and TRBJ2-7; 7 positions match TRBD1. Trimming cost V 8 bases and J 3 bases; bases outside gene matches: 4. The V gene's germline CDR1 is SNHLY and CDR2 FYNNEI. The CDR3 consists of 12 residues. In nucleotides, the CDR3 is TGTGCCAGCGGCGACAGGGACTACGAGCAGTACTTC. Translation gives CASGDRDYEQYF.

As to this clone: The same CDR3 arises from other DNA sequences in this sample as well. The chain is built from TRBV28 and TRBJ2-1; 9 bases are a match to TRBD1. Germline V lookup: CDR1 MDHEN, CDR2 SYDVKM. The CDR3 extends over 15 amino acids. V lost 2 bases to trimming and J lost 6 bases; unmatched junction nucleotides: 5. This CDR3 is CASSLPGQGSNEQFF. The CDR3 nucleotides read TGTGCCAGCAGTTTACCGGGACAGGGCAGCAATGAGCAGTTCTTC.

This clone was seen only once. This chain joins TRBV4-1 and TRBJ1-5; D might be TRBD1 (6 bases). V was clipped by 1 base and J by 4 bases, with 17 bases between them. The CDR3 totals 17 residues. Germline lookup yields CDR1 MGHRA and CDR2 YSYEKL. CDR3 bases: TGCGCCAGCAGCCAAGGCTCCCAGGGGAAACTTAATCAGCCCCAGCATTTT. This codes for CASSQGSQGKLNQPQHF.

This clone was counted a few times. The J gene is TRBJ2-5, the V gene TRBV5-1; D uncertain. CDR3 size: 14 residues. Germline lookup yields CDR1 SGHRS and CDR2 YFSETQ. The V and J ends lost 0 bases and 1 base respectively, with 7 bases between them. In DNA form, the CDR3 reads TGCGCCAGCAGCTTGGGGCCAGTCCAAGAGACCCAGTACTTC. Translating gives CASSLGPVQETQYF.

The chain employs TRBV5-1 and TRBJ1-6; 9 bases line up with TRBD1. The J segment lost 9 bases and the V segment lost 3 bases, leaving 4 bases of the junction unmatched. The CDR3 covers 14 residues. Germline lookup yields CDR1 SGHRS and CDR2 YFSETQ. The CDR3 DNA reads TGCGCCAGCAGCTCACAGGGGGCGCCTTCACCCCTCCACTTT. Amino acid sequence: CASSSQGAPSPLHF.

This chain uses TRBV7-2 with TRBJ1-1; tentative D call: TRBD1 (6 bases). CDR1 and CDR2 from the germline V gene are SGHTA and FQGNSA. Trimming took 4 bases from V and 1 from J, leaving 10 bases between them. The CDR3 is 14 residues long. The CDR3 loop is CASSSTGWNTEAFF. For the CDR3, the DNA is TGTGCCAGCAGCTCTACAGGGTGGAACACTGAAGCTTTCTTT.

This clone was counted only a few times. This chain links TRBV4-3 with TRBJ2-1; 7 bases match TRBD2. After removal of 0 bases from V and 9 bases from J, the junction contained 11 bases not matched to a gene. Germline assignment: CDR1 LGHNA and CDR2 YSLEER. The CDR3 length is 16 residues. Here the CDR3 DNA reads TGCGCCAGCAGCCAAGAAACCCAGCGGGGACTCTCTGAGCAGTTCTTC. This sequence encodes CASSQETQRGLSEQFF.

The V call is TRBV19, the J call TRBJ2-3, with 7 bases fitting TRBD2. Trimming cost V 5 bases and J 3 bases; bases outside gene matches: 8. The CDR3 length is 15 residues. CDR1 is LNHDA, CDR2 SQIVND, per germline (reference sequence). The CDR3 DNA reads as TGTGCCAGTAGTTACGCGGGAGAAGGGACAGATACGCAGTATTTT. It yields the protein CASSYAGEGTDTQYF.

The V gene is TRBV28, the J gene TRBJ2-3, with TRBD2 as a possible D gene (6 bases). The CDR3 is made up of 17 amino acids. The germline gives CDR1 MDHEN, CDR2 SYDVKM. V was shortened by 5 bases and J by 2 bases, with 20 bases between the two germline ends. The CDR3 here is CASSGRDSLTPTDTQYF. DNA for the CDR3: TGTGCCAGCAGTGGCCGGGACTCCCTAACACCCACAGATACGCAGTATTTT.

The V call is TRBV9, the J call TRBJ1-1, with 8 nucleotides matching TRBD1. CDR3 length equals 15 residues. V lost 4 bases and J lost 5; bases outside the gene matches: 10. Germline V gene data show CDR1 as SGDLS and CDR2 as YYNGEE. The CDR3 protein is CASSPQGAGGTEAFF. The CDR3 coding sequence is TGTGCCAGCAGCCCTCAGGGGGCCGGGGGGACTGAAGCTTTCTTT.

The chain employs TRBV7-2 and TRBJ1-4; 8 bases agree with TRBD1. The junction had 5 bases not matched to a gene; V was cut back by 5 bases and J by 3 bases. The germline CDR1 and CDR2 sequences are SGHTA and FQGNSA. The CDR3 extends over 15 amino acids. This CDR3 is CASSLNRGSNEKLFF. DNA for the CDR3: TGTGCCAGCAGCCTAAACAGGGGGTCTAATGAAAAACTGTTTTTT.

This clone was observed once. V gene TRBV6-6 combines with J gene TRBJ2-3; 9 nucleotides match TRBD1. The CDR3 spans 16 residues. The germline V gene has CDR1 MNHNY and CDR2 SVGAGI (reference sequence). J was trimmed by 5 bases and V by 7 bases; bases with no gene match: 13. The CDR3 spells CASKKIGGTGKDTQYF. The CDR3 DNA reads as TGTGCCAGCAAAAAAATCGGGGGGACAGGGAAAGATACGCAGTATTTT.

The V and J genes are TRBV30 and TRBJ2-5; TRBD2 matches at 8 bases. In germline, CDR1 is GTSNPN, CDR2 SVGIG (reference sequence). The J segment lost 1 base and the V segment lost 4 bases, leaving 2 bases of the junction unmatched. The CDR3 totals 13 residues. The CDR3 coding sequence is TGTGCCTGGACAGCGGGGGCCCAAGAGACCCAGTACTTC. Translating gives CAWTAGAQETQYF. The entire variable domain, with the rest obtained from reference TRBV30 and TRBJ2-5, is as follows: SQTIHQWPATLVQPVGSPLSLECTVEGTSNPNLYWYRQAAGRGLQLLFYSVGIGQISSEVPQNLSASRPQDRQFILSSKKLLLSDSGFYLCAWTAGAQETQYFGPGTRLLVL.

This chain joins TRBV4-1 and TRBJ1-5; D gene uncertain. The CDR3 runs to 15 residues. Germline V gives CDR1 MGHRA, CDR2 YSYEKL. V dropped 1 base and J dropped 4 bases, with 11 bases sitting between them. CDR3 nucleotides: TGCGCCAGCAGCCAAGTTCAGGCAGTAAATCAGCCCCAGCATTTT. It encodes CASSQVQAVNQPQHF.

The chain is built from TRBV9 and TRBJ2-3; 9 bases map to TRBD2. With 0 bases clipped from V and 3 bases from J, the junction kept 5 bases outside the gene matches. There are 16 residues in the CDR3. From germline, CDR1 is SGDLS and CDR2 YYNGEE. For the CDR3, the DNA is TGTGCCAGCAGCGTAGGAAGCGGGAGGCAAACAGATACGCAGTATTTT. Protein sequence: CASSVGSGRQTDTQYF.

This clone turned up a few times. The chain uses TRBV7-9 and TRBJ2-1; D might be TRBD2 (6 bases). The CDR3 totals 17 residues. The V end lost 5 bases, the J end lost 4 bases, and 21 bases lay between the germline ends. Germline assignment: CDR1 SEHNR and CDR2 FQNEAQ (reference sequence). The CDR3 is CASSPDRESRGYNEQFF. The CDR3 nucleotides read TGTGCCAGCAGCCCAGACCGGGAGAGCCGGGGGTACAATGAGCAGTTCTTC.

This clone occurred once. The chain uses TRBV4-1 and TRBJ2-1; 11 bases align to TRBD2. The CDR3 has 21 residues. V lost 1 base and J lost 7; bases outside the gene matches: 21. Germline CDR1 is MGHRA and CDR2 is YSYEKL. DNA for the CDR3: TGCGCCAGCAGCCAAGGACCGGGGAACCGTTTTGGACTAGCGGGTTGGAATGAGCAGTTCTTC. The encoded protein is CASSQGPGNRFGLAGWNEQFF.

The CDR3 nucleotides are TGTGCCAGCAGCCCTCGGACTGCATTGTGGGAGCAGTACTTC. Its translation: CASSPRTALWEQYF. J is TRBJ2-5 and V is TRBV7-8; maybe TRBD2 (5 bases). V was pared by 5 bases and J by 11 bases, with 21 bases between. Germline loops: CDR1 SGHVS, CDR2 FQNEAQ. The CDR3 has 14 residues.

The rearrangement joins TRBV4-1 to TRBJ2-3, with D tentatively TRBD2 (5 bases). The germline V gene encodes CDR1 MGHRA and CDR2 YSYEKL. V gave up 1 base and J gave up 2 bases, with 7 bases separating them. This CDR3 comprises 14 residues. The CDR3 nucleotides are TGCGCCAGCAGCCAAGGGACTGCCACAGATACGCAGTATTTT. This encodes CASSQGTATDTQYF.

The chain couples TRBV5-1 to TRBJ2-7; D gene ambiguous. The V and J ends lost 1 base and 2 bases respectively, with 10 bases between them. Germline assignment: CDR1 SGHRS and CDR2 YFSETQ. The CDR3 spans 14 residues. The CDR3 DNA follows: TGCGCCAGCAGCTTGTCTGCGAAACCCTACGAGCAGTACTTC. Translation gives CASSLSAKPYEQYF.

The chain employs TRBV18 and TRBJ1-2, with D possibly matching TRBD1 (5 bases). Germline CDR1 and CDR2: KGHSH and LQKENI. Trimming removed 3 bases at V and 4 bases at J, with 15 bases between. The CDR3 totals 15 residues. The CDR3, as DNA: TGTGCCAGCTCACCCTCTTCTCAGGGTGGCTATGGCTACACCTTC. This encodes CASSPSSQGGYGYTF.

This chain links TRBV5-4 with TRBJ2-7, with 10 bases matching TRBD1. Germline CDR1 and CDR2: SGHNT and YYREEE (reference sequence). There are 15 residues in the CDR3. After removal of 2 bases from V and 5 bases from J, the junction contained 7 bases not matched to a gene. Written as DNA, the CDR3 is TGTGCCAGCAGCTTACCGACAGGGGGCATGAACGAGCAGTACTTC. Amino acids: CASSLPTGGMNEQYF.

The CDR3 bases are TGTGCCAGCAGTTTGTTCAGATTGAAAGGGGTTGGGTTGGGTTACAATGAGCAGTTCTTC. Translated, it gives CASSLFRLKGVGLGYNEQFF. This chain connects TRBV28 to TRBJ2-1; tentative D call: TRBD1 (5 bases). V was pared by 3 bases and J by 4 bases, with 28 bases between. The CDR3 is 20 amino acids. Germline V CDR1 and CDR2: MDHEN, SYDVKM. Supplemented by reference TRBV28 and TRBJ2-1, the full variable domain reads DVKVTQSSRYLVKRTGEKVFLECVQDMDHENMFWYRQDPGLGLRLIYFSYDVKMKEKGDIPEGYSVSREKKERFSLILESASTNQTSMYLCASSLFRLKGVGLGYNEQFFGPGTRLTVL.